A selection of T cell receptor beta chains follows, all from one sample in a study of T cell repertoires in cytomegalovirus infection. TCRdb recomputed calls from the reads with MiXCR, one row per CDR3 protein. The sample has 480,000 or so distinct CDR3 sequences; roughly 10% are singletons. The sample comprised PBMCs. The receptors derive from a human donor in good health (CMV status not recorded). Some clones in this sample may be carry-over from other donors' samples. The CDR3 runs from the conserved cysteine through the conserved F or W. The D gene is left open where the match is weak. Rows give clone size only sometimes, using once, few, many, or a class for an expanded clone.

v_gene,d_gene,j_gene,abundance,CDR3aa,CDR3nt
TRBV27,-,TRBJ2-7,many,CASMSWDADEQYF,TGTGCCAGCATGAGCTGGGACGCCGACGAGCAGTACTTC
TRBV19,-,TRBJ1-1,few,CASSPGPSGTQAFF,TGTGCCAGTAGCCCGGGCCCATCGGGCACTCAAGCTTTCTTT
TRBV18,-,TRBJ2-7,few,CASSPLTDTYEQYF,TGTGCCAGCTCACCGTTGACAGATACCTACGAGCAGTACTTC
TRBV7-2,-,TRBJ2-1,many,CASSPGASYNEQFF,TGTGCCAGCAGCCCTGGGGCCTCCTACAATGAGCAGTTCTTC
TRBV5-6,-,TRBJ2-7,many,CASSLGVGAQDEQYF,TGTGCCAGCAGCTTGGGCGTTGGGGCGCAAGACGAGCAGTACTTC
TRBV2,-,TRBJ2-6,many,CASTSGRFSGANVLTF,TGTGCCAGCACTTCAGGCAGGTTCTCTGGGGCCAACGTCCTGACTTTC
TRBV28,TRBD2,TRBJ2-7,many,CASSSSGTSYEQYF,TGTGCCAGCAGCAGTAGCGGGACCAGCTACGAGCAGTACTTC
TRBV5-1,-,TRBJ1-2,many,CASSLEGRGLNYGYTF,TGCGCCAGCAGCTTGGAGGGCAGGGGTCTTAACTATGGCTACACCTTC
TRBV13,TRBD2,TRBJ2-3,-,CASSLGLSGIHF,TGTGCCAGCAGCTTAGGTCTTAGCGGGATACATTTT
TRBV6-5,-,TRBJ1-1,many,CASSYGGTEAFF,TGTGCCAGCAGTTACGGGGGCACTGAAGCTTTCTTT
TRBV15,-,TRBJ2-2,-,CATSSLPGELFF,TGTGCCACCAGCAGTCTCCCCGGGGAGCTGTTTTTT
TRBV11-2,TRBD2,TRBJ2-3,many,CASSFRGRAPGDTQYF,TGTGCCAGCAGCTTCCGCGGGAGGGCGCCAGGAGATACGCAGTATTTT
TRBV5-5,-,TRBJ1-4,-,CASSLGRRGEKLFF,TGTGCCAGCAGCTTAGGTCGGAGGGGGGAAAAACTGTTTTTT
TRBV9,TRBD1,TRBJ1-2,many,CASSVEGAYGYTF,TGTGCCAGCAGCGTAGAGGGGGCCTATGGCTACACCTTC
TRBV27,TRBD1,TRBJ1-6,many,CASTDRGGSPLHF,TGTGCCAGCACCGACAGGGGGGGTTCACCCCTCCACTTT
TRBV27,TRBD2,TRBJ2-1,-,CASSFGLELPNEQFF,TGTGCCAGCAGTTTCGGACTAGAATTACCTAATGAGCAGTTCTTC
TRBV27,-,TRBJ2-7,many,CASTTFTSRMMGGQYF,TGTGCCAGCACCACCTTTACTAGCCGGATGATGGGAGGGCAGTACTTC
TRBV10-3,TRBD1,TRBJ1-1,few,CAIVGQRNTEAFF,TGTGCCATTGTGGGACAGAGGAACACTGAAGCTTTCTTT
TRBV7-9,TRBD1,TRBJ1-3,few,CASSLGQGTIYF,TGTGCCAGCAGCTTGGGACAGGGAACCATATATTTT
TRBV12-3/TRBV12-4,-,TRBJ1-5,-,CASSASDSVKQPQHF,TGTGCCAGCAGTGCCTCTGACAGCGTCAAACAGCCCCAGCATTTT
TRBV5-4,TRBD2,TRBJ2-1,many,CASSQERGPYNEQFF,TGTGCCAGCAGCCAGGAGCGGGGTCCCTACAATGAGCAGTTCTTC
TRBV7-3,-,TRBJ1-1,many,CASSLQARTEAFF,TGTGCCAGCAGCTTACAGGCTCGGACTGAAGCTTTCTTT
TRBV20-1,-,TRBJ1-5,many,CSAKPGFSNQPQHF,TGCAGTGCCAAACCCGGGTTTAGCAATCAGCCCCAGCATTTT
TRBV7-8,-,TRBJ1-1,many,CASSLILGRTEAFF,TGTGCCAGCAGCTTAATACTTGGACGCACTGAAGCTTTCTTT
TRBV11-2,TRBD1,TRBJ2-2,many,CASSFGTGGPGELFF,TGTGCCAGCAGCTTCGGGACAGGGGGTCCCGGGGAGCTGTTTTTT
TRBV14,TRBD2,TRBJ2-3,many,CASSTPAGGTQYF,TGTGCCAGCAGCACCCCCGCGGGAGGCACGCAGTATTTT
TRBV19,-,TRBJ2-7,many,CASSWAGDTYEQYF,TGTGCCAGTAGTTGGGCAGGGGATACCTACGAGCAGTACTTC
TRBV24-1,TRBD2,TRBJ2-3,-,CATSDQTSGRDYTQYF,TGTGCCACCAGTGACCAGACTAGCGGGAGGGACTATACGCAGTATTTT
TRBV5-5,-,TRBJ1-1,-,CASSSGRSMNTEAFF,TGTGCCAGCAGCTCGGGACGGTCCATGAACACTGAAGCTTTCTTT
TRBV20-1,-,TRBJ2-7,few,CNTMGEKTYEQYF,TGCAATACCATGGGGGAAAAGACCTACGAGCAGTACTTC
TRBV5-4,TRBD1,TRBJ2-2,many,CASSPQDRVGTGELFF,TGTGCCAGCAGCCCACAGGACAGGGTGGGGACCGGGGAGCTGTTTTTT
TRBV10-3,TRBD1,TRBJ1-5,-,CAIGEAVTGGNQPQHF,TGTGCCATCGGTGAGGCTGTGACAGGGGGCAATCAGCCCCAGCATTTT
TRBV5-5,-,TRBJ2-1,many,CASSDRVNNYNEQFF,TGTGCCAGCAGCGACCGAGTTAACAATTACAATGAGCAGTTCTTC
TRBV30,-,TRBJ2-1,-,CAWQAGPNERFF,TGTGCCTGGCAAGCCGGACCCAATGAGCGGTTCTTC
TRBV5-5,-,TRBJ2-3,few,CASSLMGGPGDTQYF,TGTGCCAGCAGCTTGATGGGGGGGCCCGGAGATACGCAGTATTTT
TRBV2,-,TRBJ2-3,few,CASAWGLSTDTQYF,TGTGCCAGCGCCTGGGGGCTAAGCACAGATACGCAGTATTTT
TRBV7-2,TRBD1,TRBJ1-1,many,CASSERGLNTEAFF,TGTGCCAGCAGCGAAAGGGGGCTGAACACTGAAGCTTTCTTT
TRBV7-8,-,TRBJ1-5,many,CASSLSPSLGPPPHQPQHF,TGTGCCAGCAGCTTAAGCCCCTCCCTGGGACCACCACCCCATCAGCCCCAGCATTTT
TRBV14,-,TRBJ1-6,few,CASSRSGLFTPLHF,TGTGCCAGCAGCCGGTCGGGACTTTTTACACCCCTCCACTTT
TRBV27,-,TRBJ2-1,many,CASRPDPGMEQFF,TGTGCCAGCAGACCAGATCCAGGGATGGAGCAGTTCTTC
TRBV18,-,TRBJ2-5,-,CASSPIRDETQYF,TGTGCCAGCTCACCGATCAGGGACGAGACCCAGTACTTC
TRBV28,-,TRBJ2-4,many,CASRSTRRGNIQYF,TGTGCCAGCAGATCCACGAGGAGGGGAAACATTCAGTACTTC
TRBV19,-,TRBJ2-5,few,CASSNGLLIRETQYF,TGTGCCAGTAGTAACGGGCTACTAATTCGAGAGACCCAGTACTTC
TRBV5-1,-,TRBJ1-2,many,CASSLAPGLNYGYTF,TGCGCCAGCAGCTTGGCCCCAGGGTTGAACTATGGCTACACCTTC
TRBV5-1,TRBD2,TRBJ2-5,many,CASSPGTMQETQYF,TGCGCCAGCAGCCCCGGGACTATGCAAGAGACCCAGTACTTC
TRBV5-5,TRBD2,TRBJ2-1,many,CASSIGTSGMGGNEQFF,TGTGCCAGCAGCATCGGGACTAGCGGGATGGGGGGGAATGAGCAGTTCTTC
TRBV27,TRBD2,TRBJ2-7,-,CASSLGASGSGEQYF,TGTGCCAGCAGCCTTGGGGCTAGCGGGAGTGGGGAGCAGTACTTC
TRBV2,-,TRBJ2-7,few,CASSRGPGTYLYEQYF,TGTGCCAGCAGTAGGGGCCCGGGCACGTACCTGTACGAGCAGTACTTC
TRBV30,-,TRBJ2-1,once,CAWSVLADINEQFF,TGTGCCTGGAGTGTACTAGCCGATATCAATGAGCAGTTCTTC
TRBV5-1,-,TRBJ1-2,many,CASSLEGEGDYTF,TGCGCCAGCAGCTTGGAAGGGGAGGGCGACTACACCTTC
TRBV6-2/TRBV6-3,-,TRBJ2-7,many,CASSYSLEQYF,TGTGCCAGCAGTTACTCACTCGAGCAGTACTTC